These T cell receptor beta chains were read from a single sample in a study of T cells expressing NK-cell markers. Reprocessing the 5' RACE reads, TCRdb reports a single entry for every CDR3 protein and omits DNA. The sample has about 410,000 distinct CDR3 sequences. Sequencing input: blood T cells: a sorted CD56 or NKG2C T cell subset, CD4+ or CD8+ T cells, or bulk PBMC T cells (not recorded which). The receptors come from a woman in her forties or fifties in good health. CDR3s include the opening cysteine and the closing phenylalanine or tryptophan.

TRBJ2-2	TRBV3-1	CASSRIEELFF
TRBJ2-7	TRBV5-4	CASSSQGRENYEQYF
TRBJ1-2	TRBV6-1	CASTPVDYGYTF
TRBJ2-4	TRBV10-3	CAISLTGENIQYF
TRBJ2-1	TRBV7-9	CASNRLAGGEQFF
TRBJ2-1	TRBV7-9	CASSPLALSSYNEQFF
TRBJ2-7	TRBV14	CASSQAGYEQYF
TRBJ2-2	TRBV10-3	CAIMASGSNTGELFF
TRBJ2-1	TRBV15	CATSSAGPTYNEQFF
TRBJ1-1	TRBV29-1	CSVVPQGNVDTEAFF
TRBJ1-2	TRBV20-1	CSAYLPGDSSGYTF
TRBJ2-1	TRBV12-3/TRBV12-4	CASREDSGIAEQFF
TRBJ2-5	TRBV6-1	CASSEIGASLETQYF
TRBJ2-2	TRBV25-1	CASSAQDRGPGELFF
TRBJ2-7	TRBV3-1	CASSPVYSGEQYF
TRBJ2-1	TRBV7-2	CASRRPGRVEQFF
TRBJ2-5	TRBV2	CASSVEGRIQETQYF
TRBJ2-3	TRBV7-2	CASGSNSGRAGSDTQYF
TRBJ1-2	TRBV15	CATTLERFFGYTF
TRBJ2-5	TRBV7-2	CASSLGADFQETQYF
TRBJ2-1	TRBV9	CASSPGTGVFEQFF
TRBJ2-1	TRBV25-1	CASSELYQAYNEQFF
TRBJ2-1	TRBV5-1	CASSLGRDSEQFF
TRBJ2-3	TRBV7-9	CASSSQVPGQRTDTQYF
TRBJ2-7	TRBV5-1	CASNTVNRGTDEQYF
TRBJ2-5	TRBV12-3/TRBV12-4	CASSLALASWETQYF
TRBJ2-5	TRBV9	CASSATSVQETQYF
TRBJ2-2	TRBV19	CASSNRGQGLGELFF
TRBJ2-3	TRBV2	CASSDGSKTDTQYF
TRBJ2-2	TRBV5-1	CASSPAGQGAGELFF
TRBJ2-3	TRBV19	CASSSGQLAGWAQYF
TRBJ1-5	TRBV12-3/TRBV12-4	CASSLQAGWGQPQHF
TRBJ1-4	TRBV3-1	CASSPRGQGTNEKLFF
TRBJ2-3	TRBV12-3/TRBV12-4	CASSSLVTVGADTQYF
TRBJ2-1	TRBV24-1	CATRESVGNEQFF
TRBJ2-5	TRBV5-1	CASSFDPYSETQYF
TRBJ2-7	TRBV11-2	CASSIGTSGTAAYEQYF
TRBJ2-1	TRBV5-5	CASSWPQGNEQFF
TRBJ1-2	TRBV14	CASSQVSGNGYTF
TRBJ2-7	TRBV12-3/TRBV12-4	CASRETGQGVQYF
TRBJ1-1	TRBV12-3/TRBV12-4	CASSLAPRWGAFF
TRBJ2-7	TRBV25-1	CASSENHRDPYEQYF
TRBJ2-4	TRBV20-1	CSAERTSGGFLAKNIQYF
TRBJ2-1	TRBV11-3	CASSLGLAGGAYNEQFF
TRBJ2-1	TRBV24-1	CATSEPTGTGFLEQFF
TRBJ2-5	TRBV5-1	CASSSRGTTGETQYF
TRBJ2-1	TRBV27	CASSLIFSGSPQQFF
TRBJ2-5	TRBV7-2	CASSLGMREEQETQYF
TRBJ2-7	TRBV7-9	CASSSLPGTGTYEQYF
TRBJ2-1	TRBV3-1	CASSQDPRDYQLF
TRBJ1-1	TRBV5-1	CASSSGTGPNTEAFF
TRBJ2-1	TRBV12-3/TRBV12-4	CASSLGILTSSNNEQFF
TRBJ2-1	TRBV18	CASSALAGSRLSYNEQFF
TRBJ2-1	TRBV24-1	CATSDSINNEQFF
TRBJ2-1	TRBV25-1	CASEEAGGPRNEQFF
TRBJ1-1	TRBV13	CASSQLGDNTEAFF
TRBJ2-3	TRBV7-9	CASSLVGAVRELYF
TRBJ2-5	TRBV5-6	CASSLLAGKSQETQYF
TRBJ2-1	TRBV12-3/TRBV12-4	CASSLGSTSRGDNEQFF
TRBJ1-2	TRBV6-6	CASSYQSPQTVGYTF